This entry concerns a single T cell receptor beta chain. Its specificity is unknown. The observed sequence ends 3 residues before the CDR3 terminus, with the missing tail filled in from the germline J gene. These data belong to a study of T cells in women clearing cervical HPV infection. Looking at the study overall: Cases: HPV16-related CIN3 or worse on histology, 2 invasive cancers. Controls gave blood once infection was undetectable; cases at lesion identification. Broader study findings: TRBV6-7 relative abundance averaged 0.11% in cases and 0.15% to 0.2% in controls.

Sequencing used immunoSEQ multiplex PCR; TCRdb keeps in-frame clones, though not all of them. The sample has approximately 37,000 clones. Trimming at V came to 3 bases and at J to 3 bases, leaving 5 bases not matched to a gene. This CDR3 is 15 amino acids long. Per the germline V gene, CDR1 is PRHDT and CDR2 is FYEKMQ (reference sequence). This TCR was recovered from a woman between 18 and 70 years old with a cervical HPV16 infection that either progressed to CIN3+ or cleared (not recorded which). The genes are TRBV13 and TRBJ2-3; 8 bases align to TRBD2. Sequenced: blood buffy coat. The sequenced part of the CDR3 DNA is TGTGCCAGCAGCTTTAGGACTAGCTTAACAGATACG. Protein: CASSFRTSLTDT. The full CDR3 reads CASSFRTSLTDTQYF.